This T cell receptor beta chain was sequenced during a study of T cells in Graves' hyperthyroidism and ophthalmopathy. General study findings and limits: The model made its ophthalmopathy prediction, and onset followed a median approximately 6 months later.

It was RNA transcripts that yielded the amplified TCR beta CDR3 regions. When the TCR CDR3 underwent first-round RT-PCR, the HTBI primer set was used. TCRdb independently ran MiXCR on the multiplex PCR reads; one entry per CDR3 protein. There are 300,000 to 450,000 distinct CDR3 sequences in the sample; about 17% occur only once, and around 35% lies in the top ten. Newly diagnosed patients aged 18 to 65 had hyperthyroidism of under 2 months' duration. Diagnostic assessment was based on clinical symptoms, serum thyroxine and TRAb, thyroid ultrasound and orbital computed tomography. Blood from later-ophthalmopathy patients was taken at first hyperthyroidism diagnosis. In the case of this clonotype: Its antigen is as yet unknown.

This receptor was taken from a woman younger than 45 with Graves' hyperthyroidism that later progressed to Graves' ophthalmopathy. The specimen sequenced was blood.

The CDR3 DNA reads as TGTGCCAGCAGCGTAGGCGTGAACACCGGGGAGCTGTTTTTT. Its translation: CASSVGVNTGELFF. The J gene is TRBJ2-2, the V gene TRBV9, with D hard to call. Germline loops: CDR1 SGDLS, CDR2 YYNGEE. V shed 0 bases and J shed 1 base, with 4 bases lying between them. This CDR3 is 14 amino acids long. Supplemented by reference TRBV9 and TRBJ2-2, the full variable domain reads DSGVTQTPKHLITATGQRVTLRCSPRSGDLSVYWYQQSLDQGLQFLIQYYNGEERAKGNILERFSAQQFPDLHSELNLSSLELGDSALYFCASSVGVNTGELFFGEGSRLTVL.